A single sample gave rise to the 6 T cell receptor beta chains below, sequenced in a study of T cells after yellow fever vaccination. TCRdb re-analysed the 5' RACE reads in MiXCR, keeping a single row per CDR3 protein. The sample holds under 200,000 distinct CDR3 sequences, around 7% seen once. The starting material was CD4+ T cells sorted from PBMCs, obtained 5 days after the first yellow fever vaccination. The receptors were sampled from a man younger than 35 who received the YFV17D yellow fever vaccine.

The chain combines TRBV12-3 or TRBV12-4 with TRBJ2-3; TRBD1 matches 10 bases. J was trimmed by 6 bases and V by 10 bases; bases with no gene match: 7. The CDR3 extends over 13 amino acids. CDR3: CATYRDRGDTQYF. The CDR3 nucleotides are TGTGCCACATACCGGGACAGGGGCGATACGCAGTATTTT.

This clonotype was seen at least ten times. The rearrangement joins TRBV6-6 to TRBJ1-2; no firm D call. The CDR3 sequence is 12 residues long. Trimming stripped 6 bases from V and 5 bases from J, with 10 bases between. The germline V gene encodes CDR1 MNHNY and CDR2 SVGAGI (reference sequence). The CDR3 nucleotides read TGTGCCAGCAGGATGACTGATTATGGCTACACCTTC. It specifies CASRMTDYGYTF.

This clonotype was seen only a few times. The chain combines TRBV28 with TRBJ2-2; D gene ambiguous. This CDR3 has 12 residues. Trimming took 8 bases from V and 4 from J, leaving 8 bases between them. Germline V gene sequence: CDR1 MDHEN, CDR2 SYDVKM. DNA for the CDR3: TGTGCCAGCCTAACTCTCACCGGGGAGCTGTTTTTT. Translation: CASLTLTGELFF. Full variable domain (rest looked up from reference TRBV28 and TRBJ2-2): DVKVTQSSRYLVKRTGEKVFLECVQDMDHENMFWYRQDPGLGLRLIYFSYDVKMKEKGDIPEGYSVSREKKERFSLILESASTNQTSMYLCASLTLTGELFFGEGSRLTVL.

The CDR3 bases are TGTGCCAGTAGTATGGGACAGTTCAACTATGGCTACACCTTC. Translation: CASSMGQFNYGYTF. The rearrangement uses TRBV19 and TRBJ1-2; 7 bases are shared with TRBD1. Looked up from germline, CDR1 is LNHDA and CDR2 is SQIVND (reference sequence). The CDR3 sequence is 14 residues long. V was pared by 3 bases and J by 2 bases, with 3 bases of the junction left unmatched. The full variable domain, rest sourced from reference TRBV19 and TRBJ1-2, is DGGITQSPKYLFRKEGQNVTLSCEQNLNHDAMYWYRQDPGQGLRLIYYSQIVNDFQKGDIAEGYSVSREKKESFPLTVTSAQKNPTAFYLCASSMGQFNYGYTFGSGTRLTVV.

This clonotype has a count of ten or more. The J gene is TRBJ1-2, the V gene TRBV15; D is perhaps TRBD1 (6 bases). Germline lookup yields CDR1 LNHNV and CDR2 YYDKDF (reference sequence). This CDR3 has 13 amino acids. V was clipped by 8 bases and J by 0 bases, with 10 bases between them. The CDR3, as DNA: TGTGCCACCCGGGACACGACTAACTATGGCTACACCTTC. It specifies CATRDTTNYGYTF.

In its sample, this clonotype was seen many times. V is TRBV4-3 and J is TRBJ2-5; D tentatively fits TRBD1 or TRBD2 (6 bases each). Between the trimmed V and J ends, which lost 3 bases and 7 bases, there was a span of 18 bases. Germline CDR1 reads LGHNA; CDR2 reads YSLEER. This CDR3 spans 15 amino acids. The CDR3 DNA sequence: TGCGCCAGCAGCCACGTTGTTACCGGGGGCGGGACCCAGTACTTC. It encodes CASSHVVTGGGTQYF.